One and the same sample provided the 5 T cell receptor beta chains below, sequenced in a study of cytomegalovirus exposure and HLA in healthy donors. PCR used 60 Vbeta primers and 13 Jbeta primers. Measured with immunoSEQ multiplex PCR; TCRdb has only the in-frame clones, and not every one. The data hold over 110,000 clones, with about 84% observed a single time. Input material: PBMCs. These receptors all come from a woman in her 40s in good health and CMV-seropositive.

This sequence joins TRBV5-6 and TRBJ2-7; 7 bases map to TRBD2. The CDR3 has 14 residues. The germline CDR1 and CDR2 sequences are SGHDT and YYEEEE. After removal of 6 bases from V and 5 bases from J, the junction contained 11 bases not matched to a gene. This CDR3 is CASTPWGEGHEQYF. The CDR3 nucleotides are TGTGCCAGCACCCCTTGGGGGGAGGGCCACGAGCAGTACTTC.

This clone was observed once. The CDR3 DNA is TGCGCCAGCAGCGGGGGCGCCACAGATACGCAGTATTTT. This translates into CASSGGATDTQYF. The chain couples TRBV5-1 to TRBJ2-3, with D tentatively TRBD1 (6 bases). Germline CDR1 SGHRS, CDR2 YFSETQ. V was cut by 4 bases and J by 2 bases, with 8 bases left in between. CDR3 length equals 13 residues.

V and J are TRBV28 and TRBJ1-4, with D tentatively TRBD1 (6 bases). V gave up 3 bases and J gave up 4 bases, with 12 bases separating them. The CDR3 runs 15 residues. The V gene's germline CDR1 is MDHEN and CDR2 SYDVKM. The CDR3 nucleotides read TGTGCCAGCAGTTTTTCAGGGGCGGGTAATGAAAAACTGTTTTTT. This gives the protein CASSFSGAGNEKLFF.

The genes are TRBV18 and TRBJ2-3; the D gene is possibly TRBD2 (6 bases). Trimming took 0 bases from V and 10 from J, leaving 8 bases between them. In germline, CDR1 is KGHSH, CDR2 LQKENI. This CDR3 has 12 residues. The CDR3 DNA reads as TGTGCCAGCTCACCACCGGGCGGGGCGCAGTATTTT. Translated, it gives CASSPPGGAQYF.

Of note for this clone: The sample has other DNA sequences that encode this CDR3 too. The rearrangement joins TRBV2 to TRBJ2-7, with 10 bases aligning to TRBD2. The CDR3 runs to 18 residues. Germline loops: CDR1 SNHLY, CDR2 FYNNEI. The junction had 16 bases not matched to a gene; V was cut back by 3 bases and J by 5 bases. DNA for the CDR3: TGTGCCAGCAGTGACCCGGGGCTTACTAGCGGGGCTCTCGACGAGCAGTACTTC. It yields the protein CASSDPGLTSGALDEQYF.